Detailed here is one TCR beta chain. Its antigen is as yet unknown. Expressed TCRB transcripts got sequenced, as all isolated RNA was reverse transcribed. TCRdb keeps only in-frame clones here, not all; method: immunoSEQ multiplex PCR. Among 95,000 to 150,000 clones listed, roughly 15% were seen once. This specimen belongs to a study of beta chain features in type 1 diabetes. Notes on the study in general: VDJ junctions in type 1 diabetes patients carried more deletions and fewer insertions. Researchers report that Type 1 diabetes patients had moderately but significantly shorter TCRB CDR3s across all four CD4+ subsets.

On average, the one heparinised blood draw given by each donor was approximately 100 mL. Per germline, CDR1 ENHRY and CDR2 SYGVKD. The CDR3 sequence is 14 residues long. V was trimmed by 0 bases and J by 1 base, leaving 5 bases between them. The chain is built from TRBV10-3 and TRBJ2-3; D is uncertain. The clonotype originates from a man under 40 with type 1 diabetes. Input material: central memory CD4+ T cells from blood. The CDR3, as DNA: TGTGCCATCAGTGAGTCGACGGGCACAGATACGCAGTATTTT. It translates to CAISESTGTDTQYF.